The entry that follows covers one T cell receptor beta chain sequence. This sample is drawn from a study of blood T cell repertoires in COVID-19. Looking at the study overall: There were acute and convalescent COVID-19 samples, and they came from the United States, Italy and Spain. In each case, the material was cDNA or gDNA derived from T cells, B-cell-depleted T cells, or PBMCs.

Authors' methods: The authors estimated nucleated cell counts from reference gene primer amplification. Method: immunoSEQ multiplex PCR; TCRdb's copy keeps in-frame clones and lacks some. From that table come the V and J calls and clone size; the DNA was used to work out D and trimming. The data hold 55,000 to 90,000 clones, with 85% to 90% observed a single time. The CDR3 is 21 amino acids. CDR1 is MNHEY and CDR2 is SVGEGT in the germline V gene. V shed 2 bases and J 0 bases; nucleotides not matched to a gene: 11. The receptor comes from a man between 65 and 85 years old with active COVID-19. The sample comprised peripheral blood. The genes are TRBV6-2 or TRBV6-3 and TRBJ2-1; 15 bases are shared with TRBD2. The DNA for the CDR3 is TGTGCCAGCAGTTACCCCCGGACTAGCGGGAGGGCCGGGAGCTCCTACAATGAGCAGTTCTTC. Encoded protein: CASSYPRTSGRAGSSYNEQFF.